The present T cell receptor beta chain was sequenced within a study of control samples from healthy donors and cancer patients. The table came from immunoSEQ multiplex PCR; TCRdb's copy has only in-frame clones and leaves some out. In the table there are 100,000 to 150,000 clones, roughly 92% of which are singletons. The CDR3 spans 16 residues. V was shortened by 0 bases and J by 5 bases, with 17 bases between the two germline ends. Germline V lookup: CDR1 SGHRS, CDR2 YFSETQ. The sequence came from an elderly man with head and neck cancer. The specimen sequenced was PBMCs. The chain uses TRBV5-1 and TRBJ2-5; tentative D call: TRBD2 (5 bases). CDR3 in amino acids: CASSLVAGSLGETQYF. CDR3 DNA sequence: TGCGCCAGCAGCTTGGTGGCGGGTTCCTTGGGGGAGACCCAGTACTTC.